This TCR beta chain was sequenced in a study of blood T cell repertoires in COVID-19. As processed by the authors: Reference gene primer amplification in the assay estimated nucleated cell counts. Data came from immunoSEQ multiplex PCR; TCRdb stores just in-frame clones and leaves some out. The V and J calls and clone size are taken from that table; D and trimming were inferred from the DNA. The sample lists 85,000 to 90,000 clones, roughly 83% occurring once. The junction had 10 bases not matched to a gene; V was cut back by 6 bases and J by 5 bases. CDR1 is MDHEN and CDR2 is SYDVKM in the germline V gene. This CDR3 has 15 amino acids. This clone was detected a few times.

The sequenced sample was peripheral blood. The clonotype was recovered from a human donor in a cohort sampled during active COVID-19. The genes are TRBV28 and TRBJ2-5, with 9 positions matching TRBD2. Written as DNA, the CDR3 is TGTGCCAGCAGACCTTCTAGCGGGGCCCGGGAGACCCAGTACTTC. Translating gives CASRPSSGARETQYF. The variable domain in full, completed from reference TRBV28 and TRBJ2-5, reads DVKVTQSSRYLVKRTGEKVFLECVQDMDHENMFWYRQDPGLGLRLIYFSYDVKMKEKGDIPEGYSVSREKKERFSLILESASTNQTSMYLCASRPSSGARETQYFGPGTRLLVL.